This T cell receptor beta chain stems from a study of identical twins. TCRdb used MiXCR to reprocess the 5' RACE reads, holding one entry per CDR3 protein. The table includes just over 500,000 distinct CDR3 sequences, roughly a fifth detected once. V shed 6 bases and J shed 2 bases, with 16 bases lying between them. The CDR3 length is 15 residues. Germline CDR1 and CDR2: MNHNS and SASEGT. This same sample was also part of a study on T cells expressing NK-cell markers. That study reports: These clonotypes, the leaders elsewhere, also led the CD3+CD56-NKG2C+ fraction in four donors.

The sequence came from a young woman in good health. This rearrangement joins TRBV6-1 to TRBJ1-1, with D possibly matching TRBD1 (6 bases). Sequencing used CD4+ T cells sorted from blood. The CDR3 reads CASRRTLQGNTEAFF. CDR3 sequence (DNA): TGTGCCAGCAGACGAACTCTACAGGGCAACACTGAAGCTTTCTTT.